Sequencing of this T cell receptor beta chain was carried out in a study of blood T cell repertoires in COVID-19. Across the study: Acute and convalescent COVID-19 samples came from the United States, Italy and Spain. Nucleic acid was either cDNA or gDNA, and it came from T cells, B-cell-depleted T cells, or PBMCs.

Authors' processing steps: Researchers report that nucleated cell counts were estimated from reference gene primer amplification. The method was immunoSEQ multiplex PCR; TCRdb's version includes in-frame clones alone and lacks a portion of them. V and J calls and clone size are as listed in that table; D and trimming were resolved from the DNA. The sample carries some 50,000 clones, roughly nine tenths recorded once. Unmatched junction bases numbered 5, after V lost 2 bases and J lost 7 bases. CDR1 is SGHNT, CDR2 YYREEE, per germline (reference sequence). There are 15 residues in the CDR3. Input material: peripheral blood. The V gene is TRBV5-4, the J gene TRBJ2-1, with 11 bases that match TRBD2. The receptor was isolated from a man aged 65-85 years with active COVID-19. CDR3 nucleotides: TGTGCCAGCAGCTTTAGCGGGGGGGCTCTTAATGAGCAGTTCTTC. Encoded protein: CASSFSGGALNEQFF.